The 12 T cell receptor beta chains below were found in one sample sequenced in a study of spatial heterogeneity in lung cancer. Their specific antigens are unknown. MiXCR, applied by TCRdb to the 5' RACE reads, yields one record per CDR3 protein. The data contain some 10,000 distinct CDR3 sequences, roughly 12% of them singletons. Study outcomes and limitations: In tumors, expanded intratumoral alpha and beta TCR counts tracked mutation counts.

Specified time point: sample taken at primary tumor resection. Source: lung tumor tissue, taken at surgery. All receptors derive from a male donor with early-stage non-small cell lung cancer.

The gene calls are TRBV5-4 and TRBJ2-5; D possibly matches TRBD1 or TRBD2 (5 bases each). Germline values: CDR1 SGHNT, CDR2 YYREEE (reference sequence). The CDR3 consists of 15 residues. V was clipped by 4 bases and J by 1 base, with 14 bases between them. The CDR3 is CASSPEGRGQETQYF. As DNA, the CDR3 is TGTGCCAGCAGCCCTGAGGGGCGAGGCCAAGAGACCCAGTACTTC. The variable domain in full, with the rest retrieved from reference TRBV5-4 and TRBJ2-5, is ETGVTQSPTHLIKTRGQQVTLRCSSQSGHNTVSWYQQALGQGPQFIFQYYREEENGRGNFPPRFSGLQFPNYSSELNVNALELDDSALYLCASSPEGRGQETQYFGPGTRLLVL.

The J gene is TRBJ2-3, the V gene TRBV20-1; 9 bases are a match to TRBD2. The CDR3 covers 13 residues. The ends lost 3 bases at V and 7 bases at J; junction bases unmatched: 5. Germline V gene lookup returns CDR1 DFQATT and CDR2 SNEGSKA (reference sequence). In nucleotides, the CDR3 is TGCAGTGCTAGTTACAGCGGGGGGCATACGCAGTATTTT. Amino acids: CSASYSGGHTQYF.

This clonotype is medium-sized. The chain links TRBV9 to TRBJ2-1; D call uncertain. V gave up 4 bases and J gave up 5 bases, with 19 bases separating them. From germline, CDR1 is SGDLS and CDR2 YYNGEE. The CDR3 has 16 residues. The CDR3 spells CASSRGLHAKDNEQFF. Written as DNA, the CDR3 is TGTGCCAGCAGCCGAGGCCTCCATGCGAAGGACAATGAGCAGTTCTTC. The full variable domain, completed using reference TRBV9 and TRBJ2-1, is DSGVTQTPKHLITATGQRVTLRCSPRSGDLSVYWYQQSLDQGLQFLIQYYNGEERAKGNILERFSAQQFPDLHSELNLSSLELGDSALYFCASSRGLHAKDNEQFFGPGTRLTVL.

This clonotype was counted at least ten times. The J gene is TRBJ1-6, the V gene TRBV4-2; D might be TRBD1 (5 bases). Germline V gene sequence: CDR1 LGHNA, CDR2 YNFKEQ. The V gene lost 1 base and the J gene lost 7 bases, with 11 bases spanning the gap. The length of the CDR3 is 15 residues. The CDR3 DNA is TGTGCCAGCAGCCAAGTGGAAGGGGCGAATTCACCCCTCCACTTT. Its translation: CASSQVEGANSPLHF.

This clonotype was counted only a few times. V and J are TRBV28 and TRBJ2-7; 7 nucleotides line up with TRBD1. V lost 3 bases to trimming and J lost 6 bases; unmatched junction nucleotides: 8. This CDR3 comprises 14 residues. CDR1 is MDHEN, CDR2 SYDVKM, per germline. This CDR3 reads CASSFTRGQPEQYF. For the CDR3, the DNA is TGTGCCAGCAGTTTTACTCGGGGACAGCCCGAGCAGTACTTC.

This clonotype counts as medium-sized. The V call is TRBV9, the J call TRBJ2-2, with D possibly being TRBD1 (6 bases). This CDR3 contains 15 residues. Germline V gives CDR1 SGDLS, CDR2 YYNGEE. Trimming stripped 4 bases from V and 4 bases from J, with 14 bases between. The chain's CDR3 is CASSPGVTRTGELFF. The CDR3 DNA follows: TGTGCCAGCAGCCCAGGGGTCACTCGCACCGGGGAGCTGTTTTTT. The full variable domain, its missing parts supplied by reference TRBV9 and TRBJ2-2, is DSGVTQTPKHLITATGQRVTLRCSPRSGDLSVYWYQQSLDQGLQFLIQYYNGEERAKGNILERFSAQQFPDLHSELNLSSLELGDSALYFCASSPGVTRTGELFFGEGSRLTVL.

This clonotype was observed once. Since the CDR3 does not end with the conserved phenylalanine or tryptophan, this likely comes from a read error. DNA of the CDR3: TGCAGCGTTGTCCGGGGGGCTTGGTCTGAAGCTTTCTCT. Its protein is CSVVRGAWSEAFS. The gene calls are TRBV29-1 and TRBJ1-1; D possibly corresponds to TRBD1 (6 bases). V lost 4 bases and J lost 6, with 15 bases in between. This CDR3 is built from 13 residues. CDR1 is SQVTM and CDR2 is ANQGSEA in the germline V gene.

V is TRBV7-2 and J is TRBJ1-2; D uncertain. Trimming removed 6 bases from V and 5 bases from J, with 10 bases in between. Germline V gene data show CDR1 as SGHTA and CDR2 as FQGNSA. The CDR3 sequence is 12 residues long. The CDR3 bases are TGTGCCAGCAGTTTTCCAGAGTATGGCTACACCTTC. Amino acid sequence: CASSFPEYGYTF. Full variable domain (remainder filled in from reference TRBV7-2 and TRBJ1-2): GAGVSQSPSNKVTEKGKDVELRCDPISGHTALYWYRQSLGQGLEFLIYFQGNSAPDKSGLPSDRFSAERTGGSVSTLTIQRTQQEDSAVYLCASSFPEYGYTFGSGTRLTVV.

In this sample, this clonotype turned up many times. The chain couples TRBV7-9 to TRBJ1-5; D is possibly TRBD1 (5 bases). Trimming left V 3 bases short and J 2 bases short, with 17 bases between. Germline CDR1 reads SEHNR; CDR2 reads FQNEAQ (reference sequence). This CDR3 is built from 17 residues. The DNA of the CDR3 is TGTGCCAGCAGCTTTCGGTTAGAGGGGACGGGCAATCAGCCCCAGCATTTT. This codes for CASSFRLEGTGNQPQHF.

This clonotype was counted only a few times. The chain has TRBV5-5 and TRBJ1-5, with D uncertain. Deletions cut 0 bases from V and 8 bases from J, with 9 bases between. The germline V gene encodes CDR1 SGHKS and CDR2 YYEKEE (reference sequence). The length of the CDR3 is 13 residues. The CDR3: CASSLVGWEPQHF. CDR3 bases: TGTGCCAGCAGCTTGGTGGGGTGGGAGCCCCAGCATTTT.

The chain's CDR3 is CASTEGEGAGELFF. The CDR3 coding sequence is TGTGCCAGCACTGAGGGGGAGGGCGCCGGGGAGCTGTTTTTT. The gene calls are TRBV2 and TRBJ2-2; a weak D match, TRBD2 (7 bases). V gave up 7 bases and J gave up 6 bases, with 15 bases separating them. Per germline, CDR1 SNHLY and CDR2 FYNNEI. CDR3 length: 14 amino acids.

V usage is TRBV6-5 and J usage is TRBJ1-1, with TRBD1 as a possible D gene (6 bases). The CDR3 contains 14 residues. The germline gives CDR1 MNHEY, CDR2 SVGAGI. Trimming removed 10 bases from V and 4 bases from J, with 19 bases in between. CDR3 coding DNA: TGTGCCACCAGGGGACCAAAAGGTAGCACTGAAGCTTTCTTT. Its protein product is CATRGPKGSTEAFF.